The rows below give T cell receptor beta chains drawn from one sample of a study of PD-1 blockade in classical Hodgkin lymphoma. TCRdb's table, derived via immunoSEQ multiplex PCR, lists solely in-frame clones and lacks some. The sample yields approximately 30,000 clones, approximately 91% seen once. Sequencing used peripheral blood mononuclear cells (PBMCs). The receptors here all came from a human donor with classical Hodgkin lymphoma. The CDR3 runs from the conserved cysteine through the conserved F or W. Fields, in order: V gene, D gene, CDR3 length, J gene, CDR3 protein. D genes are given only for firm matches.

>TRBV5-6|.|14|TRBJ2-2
CASRQRGDGGELFF
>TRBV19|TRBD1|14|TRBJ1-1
CASSGQGAGTEAFF
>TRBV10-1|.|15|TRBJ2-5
CASNIANRVRETQYF
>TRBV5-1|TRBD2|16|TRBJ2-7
CASSLGTSVPRVEQYF
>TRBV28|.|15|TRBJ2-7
CASSLPGAASYEQYF
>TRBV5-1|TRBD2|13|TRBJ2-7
CASSPGLAGEQYF
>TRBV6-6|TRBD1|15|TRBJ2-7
CASSYAQGSLYEQYF
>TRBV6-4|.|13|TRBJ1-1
CASSAERNTEAFF
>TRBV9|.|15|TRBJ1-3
CASSVAAVEGNTIYF
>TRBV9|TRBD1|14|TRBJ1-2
CASSPIQGQAGYTF
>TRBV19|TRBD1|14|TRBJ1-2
CASSMDRGNYGYTF
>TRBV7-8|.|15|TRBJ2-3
CASSSTDRFTDTQYF
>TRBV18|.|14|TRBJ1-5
CASSPGQANQPQHF
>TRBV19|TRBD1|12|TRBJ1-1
CASSPRQGRAFF
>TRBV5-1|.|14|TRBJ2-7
CASSLAPPTYEQYF
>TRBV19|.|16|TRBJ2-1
CASSRVAGFFYNEQFF
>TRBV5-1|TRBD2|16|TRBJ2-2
CASRSRLAGGVGELFF
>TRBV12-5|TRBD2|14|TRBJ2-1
CASGIAGVGNEQFF
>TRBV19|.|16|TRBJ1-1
CASSIGARGVGDEAFF
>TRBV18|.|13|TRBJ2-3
CASSPPSTDTQYF
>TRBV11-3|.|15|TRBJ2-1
CASSLGDGGYNEQFF
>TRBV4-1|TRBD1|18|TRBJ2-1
CASSQADAGTGRHNEQFF
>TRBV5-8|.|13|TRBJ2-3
CASGSGAADTQYF
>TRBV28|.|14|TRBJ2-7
CASSLPDRPNEQYF
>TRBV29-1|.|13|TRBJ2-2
CSAMDSSAGELFF
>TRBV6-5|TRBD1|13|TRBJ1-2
CASSLQGARGYTF
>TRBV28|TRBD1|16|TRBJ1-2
CASSLTGTGSNYGYTF